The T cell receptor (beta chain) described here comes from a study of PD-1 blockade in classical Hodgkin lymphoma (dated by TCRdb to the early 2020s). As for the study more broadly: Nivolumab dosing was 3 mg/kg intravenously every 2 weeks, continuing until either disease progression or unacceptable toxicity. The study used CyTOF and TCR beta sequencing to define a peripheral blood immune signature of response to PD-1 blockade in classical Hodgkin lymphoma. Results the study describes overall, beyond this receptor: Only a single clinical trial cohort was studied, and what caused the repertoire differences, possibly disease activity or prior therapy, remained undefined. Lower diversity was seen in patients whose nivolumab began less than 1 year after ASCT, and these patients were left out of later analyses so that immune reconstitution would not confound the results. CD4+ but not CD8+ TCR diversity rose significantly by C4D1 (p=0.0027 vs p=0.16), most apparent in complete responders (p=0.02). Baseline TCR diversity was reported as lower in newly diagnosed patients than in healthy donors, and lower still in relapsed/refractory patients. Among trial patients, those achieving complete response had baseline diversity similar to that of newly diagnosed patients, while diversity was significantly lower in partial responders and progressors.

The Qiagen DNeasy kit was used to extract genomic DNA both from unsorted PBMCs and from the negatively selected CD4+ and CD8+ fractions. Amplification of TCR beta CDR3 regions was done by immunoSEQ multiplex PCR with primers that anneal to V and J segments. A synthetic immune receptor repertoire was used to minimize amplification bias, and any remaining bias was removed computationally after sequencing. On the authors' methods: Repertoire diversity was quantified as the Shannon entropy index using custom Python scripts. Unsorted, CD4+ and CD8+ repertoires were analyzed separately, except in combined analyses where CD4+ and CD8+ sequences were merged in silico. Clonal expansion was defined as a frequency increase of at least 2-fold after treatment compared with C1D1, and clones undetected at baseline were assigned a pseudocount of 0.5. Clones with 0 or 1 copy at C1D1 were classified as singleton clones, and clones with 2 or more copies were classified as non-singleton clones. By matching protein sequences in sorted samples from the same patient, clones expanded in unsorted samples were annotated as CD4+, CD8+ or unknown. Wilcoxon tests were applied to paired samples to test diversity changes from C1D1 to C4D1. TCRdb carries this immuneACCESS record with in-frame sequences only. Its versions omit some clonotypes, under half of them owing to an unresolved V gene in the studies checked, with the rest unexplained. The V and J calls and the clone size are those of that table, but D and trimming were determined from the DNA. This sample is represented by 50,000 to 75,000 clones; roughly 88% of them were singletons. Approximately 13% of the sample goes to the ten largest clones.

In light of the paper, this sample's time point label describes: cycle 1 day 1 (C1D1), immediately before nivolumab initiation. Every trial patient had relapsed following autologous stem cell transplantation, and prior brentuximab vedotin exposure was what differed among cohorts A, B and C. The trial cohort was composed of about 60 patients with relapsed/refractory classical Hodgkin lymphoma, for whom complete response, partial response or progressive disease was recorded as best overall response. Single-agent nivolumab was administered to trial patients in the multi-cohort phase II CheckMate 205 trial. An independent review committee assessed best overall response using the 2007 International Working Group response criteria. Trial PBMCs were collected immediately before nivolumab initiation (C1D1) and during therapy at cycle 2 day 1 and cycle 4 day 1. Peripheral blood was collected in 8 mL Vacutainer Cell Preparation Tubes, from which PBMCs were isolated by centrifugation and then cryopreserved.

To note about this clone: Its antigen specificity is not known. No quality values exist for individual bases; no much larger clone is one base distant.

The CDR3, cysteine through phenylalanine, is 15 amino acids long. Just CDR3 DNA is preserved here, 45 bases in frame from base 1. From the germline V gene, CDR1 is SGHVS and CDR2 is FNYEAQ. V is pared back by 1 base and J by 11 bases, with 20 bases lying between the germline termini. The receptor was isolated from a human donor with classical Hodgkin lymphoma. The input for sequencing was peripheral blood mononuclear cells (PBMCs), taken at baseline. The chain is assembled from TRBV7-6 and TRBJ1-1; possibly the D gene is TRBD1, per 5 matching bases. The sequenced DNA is TGTGCCAGCAGCTTAGTGTCAGGGCCGCTAGGAGTGGCTTTCTTT. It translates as CASSLVSGPLGVAFF.